The 6 T cell receptor beta chains reported below all come from one sample, sequenced in a study of PD-1 blockade in classical Hodgkin lymphoma. Time point defined: cycle 4 day 1 (C4D1), after 6 weeks of nivolumab. Brentuximab vedotin exposure varied among the patients, all of whom had relapsed after autologous stem cell transplantation. Clones were read by immunoSEQ multiplex PCR, and TCRdb kept only the in-frame ones, dropping some. The sample holds fewer than 45,000 clones, less than 75% seen once. The sample in question was peripheral blood mononuclear cells (PBMCs), obtained before the fourth cycle of nivolumab. The receptor source for this set is a human donor with classical Hodgkin lymphoma.

The V and J genes are TRBV29-1 and TRBJ2-7; maybe TRBD2 (6 bases). V lost 0 bases to trimming and J lost 3 bases, with 6 bases between them. Germline CDR1 reads SQVTM; CDR2 reads ANQGSEA. The CDR3 totals 12 residues. CDR3 in amino acids: CSVEERDYEQYF. For the CDR3, the DNA is TGCAGCGTTGAAGAGCGGGACTACGAGCAGTACTTC.

This chain connects TRBV6-5 to TRBJ2-1; unclear D gene. Germline V gene sequence: CDR1 MNHEY, CDR2 SVGAGI. With 6 bases removed from V and 10 bases from J, the gap between germline ends came to 10 bases. CDR3 size: 11 residues. The CDR3 DNA is TGTGCCAGCAGGATTAGAAACGAGCAGTTCTTC. This sequence encodes CASRIRNEQFF.

About this clone: Other DNA sequences in this specimen translate into the identical CDR3. This chain links TRBV5-6 with TRBJ1-5, with unresolved D. The germline V and J ends were trimmed by 2 bases and 3 bases, with 3 bases remaining between them. CDR1 is SGHDT, CDR2 YYEEEE, per germline. The CDR3 covers 12 residues. The CDR3 sequence is CASSFVNQPQHF. The CDR3 DNA reads as TGTGCCAGCAGCTTCGTCAATCAGCCCCAGCATTTT.

V usage is TRBV6-5 and J usage is TRBJ1-1; D perhaps matches TRBD1 (5 bases). The length of the CDR3 is 15 residues. V was pared by 5 bases and J by 5 bases, with 18 bases between. Germline CDR1 is MNHEY and CDR2 is SVGAGI. CDR3: CASSKPQEGRTEAFF. CDR3 in DNA: TGTGCCAGCAGTAAGCCCCAGGAGGGGAGGACTGAAGCTTTCTTT.

The chain joins TRBV18 to TRBJ1-3, with D possibly being TRBD1 (5 bases). V was shortened by 4 bases and J by 1 base, with 17 bases between the two germline ends. Germline values: CDR1 KGHSH, CDR2 LQKENI. The CDR3 spans 17 residues. The CDR3 nucleotides read TGTGCCAGCTCACTGATGACAGCAAGCACATCTGGAAACACCATATATTTT. Amino acid sequence: CASSLMTASTSGNTIYF.

This clone was seen only a few times. This chain uses TRBV7-9 with TRBJ2-5, with D uncertain. Germline CDR1 is SEHNR and CDR2 is FQNEAQ (reference sequence). V lost 5 bases, J lost 7 bases, and 17 bases lay in between. The CDR3 runs 14 residues. For the CDR3, the DNA is TGTGCCAGCAGCCCCGAGACGTTAAAGGGGACCCAGTACTTC. This sequence encodes CASSPETLKGTQYF.